One and the same sample provided the 11 T cell receptor beta chains below, sequenced in a study of TIL therapy for anti-PD-1-resistant metastatic lung cancer. Time point denoted: pre-treatment sample, taken before nivolumab and TIL therapy. Sequencing used immunoSEQ v3. Sequencing was performed with immunoSEQ multiplex PCR; in TCRdb, only in-frame clones are kept and a portion is missing. Of some 52,000 clones in the sample, roughly 85% are singletons; the top ten hold about 4.8%. Sequenced material: blood, taken at baseline. These receptors were collected from a woman aged 30 to 85 with non-small cell lung cancer.

The J gene is TRBJ2-7, the V gene TRBV10-3; TRBD2 matches 16 bases. The CDR3 has 13 residues. The ends lost 10 bases at V and 7 bases at J; junction bases unmatched: 4. Germline CDR1 ENHRY, CDR2 SYGVKD. The CDR3 DNA sequence: TGTGCCAGCGGGACTAGCGGGAGGGGTGAGCAGTACTTC. This codes for CASGTSGRGEQYF.

This chain uses TRBV7-2 with TRBJ2-2; 9 bases map to TRBD2. Trimming at V came to 5 bases and at J to 0 bases, leaving 1 base not matched to a gene. This CDR3 has 15 residues. CDR1 is SGHTA, CDR2 FQGNSA, per germline. CDR3 coding DNA: TGTGCCAGCAGCGCTAGCGGGGCGAACACCGGGGAGCTGTTTTTT. It is translated as CASSASGANTGELFF.

The CDR3 reads CASLRGRGNEQFF. For the CDR3, the DNA is TGTGCCAGCCTTAGGGGGCGCGGCAATGAGCAGTTCTTC. The chain uses TRBV6-1 and TRBJ2-1; 7 positions match TRBD1. V lost 8 bases, J lost 6 bases, and 7 bases stayed unmatched. From germline, CDR1 is MNHNS and CDR2 SASEGT. The CDR3 is 13 amino acids.

This chain joins TRBV10-3 and TRBJ2-1; 9 bases are shared with TRBD2. The CDR3 runs 16 residues. Germline CDR1 is ENHRY and CDR2 is SYGVKD. J was trimmed by 3 bases and V by 7 bases; bases with no gene match: 10. Here the CDR3 DNA reads TGTGCCATCACCTCGACTAGCGGCATAAACTACAATGAGCAGTTCTTC. This sequence encodes CAITSTSGINYNEQFF.

The chain links TRBV7-9 to TRBJ1-2; maybe TRBD1 (5 bases). There are 15 residues in the CDR3. Trimming pared 2 bases from V and 2 bases from J, leaving 12 bases between. CDR1 is SEHNR and CDR2 is FQNEAQ in the germline V gene (reference sequence). The CDR3 nucleotides read TGTGCCAGCAGCTTATCAGGACCAGGGAACTATGGCTACACCTTC. Its translation is CASSLSGPGNYGYTF.

This clone was seen only once. The genes are TRBV5-1 and TRBJ2-2, with D perhaps TRBD1 or TRBD2 (5 bases each). The CDR3 loop spans 14 amino acids. CDR1 and CDR2 (germline): SGHRS, YFSETQ. V dropped 0 bases and J dropped 6 bases, with 9 bases sitting between them. The CDR3, as DNA: TGCGCCAGCAGCTTGGCCTTGGGGGCCGGGGAGCTGTTTTTT. Encoded protein: CASSLALGAGELFF.

The sample holds one count of this clone. The V gene is TRBV7-8, the J gene TRBJ2-3; tentative D call: TRBD1 (6 bases). V lost 5 bases and J lost 2, with 23 bases in between. Per germline, CDR1 SGHVS and CDR2 FQNEAQ. This CDR3 is 18 amino acids long. CDR3 in amino acids: CASSPIRDTKEVTDTQYF. In nucleotides, the CDR3 is TGTGCCAGCAGCCCGATCCGGGACACCAAGGAAGTCACAGATACGCAGTATTTT.

The genes are TRBV7-9 and TRBJ2-1; a possible D gene is TRBD2 (6 bases). V gave up 4 bases and J gave up 2 bases, with 12 bases separating them. Germline V CDR1 and CDR2: SEHNR, FQNEAQ (reference sequence). The CDR3 runs 15 residues. The CDR3 DNA reads as TGTGCCAGCAGCTCGGGACTGACAGCCTACAATGAGCAGTTCTTC. It yields the protein CASSSGLTAYNEQFF.

CDR3 sequence reads: CASSDLGSNYGYTF. Written as DNA, the CDR3 is TGTGCCAGCAGTGATCTGGGTTCCAACTATGGCTACACCTTC. This sequence joins TRBV2 and TRBJ1-2, with unresolved D. CDR1 is SNHLY, CDR2 FYNNEI, per germline. The CDR3 is 14 amino acids. Trimming took 3 bases from V and 2 from J, leaving 10 bases between them. Variable domain in full (rest from reference TRBV2 and TRBJ1-2): EPEVTQTPSHQVTQMGQEVILRCVPISNHLYFYWYRQILGQKVEFLVSFYNNEISEKSEIFDDQFSVERPDGSNFTLKIRSTKLEDSAMYFCASSDLGSNYGYTFGSGTRLTVV.

The chain has TRBV9 and TRBJ2-2; TRBD1 aligns across 9 bases. This CDR3 has 19 residues. The germline gives CDR1 SGDLS, CDR2 YYNGEE. With 0 bases clipped from V and 4 bases from J, the junction kept 13 bases outside the gene matches. The CDR3 sequence is CASSVATRDRDSGTGELFF. Written as DNA, the CDR3 is TGTGCCAGCAGCGTAGCTACAAGGGACAGGGACTCGGGCACCGGGGAGCTGTTTTTT.

CDR3 coding DNA: TGTGCCTGCGGGACTCACAATGAAAAACTGTTTTTT. This gives the protein CACGTHNEKLFF. The chain combines TRBV30 with TRBJ1-4; D possibly corresponds to TRBD1 (5 bases). This CDR3 region has 12 residues. CDR1 and CDR2 (germline): GTSNPN, SVGIG (reference sequence). The ends were cut back, 6 bases at V and 5 bases at J, with 10 bases in the middle.